This T cell receptor (beta chain) originates from a study of OX40 agonist ivuxolimab in advanced cancers. General study points: Partial responders receiving 0.1-3.0 mg/kg showed among the lowest clonal expansion. Low normalized T-cell clonal expansion also characterized some of the nonresponders.

To note about this clone: Its target is unknown.

Using immunoSEQ multiplex PCR, the repertoire was profiled, and TCRdb retains in-frame clones only, with some absent. The sample lists some 70,000 clones, roughly four fifths occurring once. This receptor was identified in an adult with an advanced solid tumor such as melanoma, head and neck, liver or kidney cancer. Here the sequenced sample was CD4+ or CD8+ T cells sorted from blood, taken in a trial of the OX40 agonist ivuxolimab.

CDR3 DNA: TGTGCCAGCAGCAAGGGACAGGGGGCTTCCTACGAGCAGTACTTC. Its protein product is CASSKGQGASYEQYF. The gene calls are TRBV11-3 and TRBJ2-7; the match to TRBD1 covers 12 bases. This CDR3 is built from 15 residues. Germline lookup yields CDR1 SGHNT and CDR2 YENEEA. The trim removed 5 bases at V and 1 base at J, leaving 3 bases unmatched.